The 15 T cell receptor beta chains below come from one sample, sequenced in a study of shared clonotypes between healthy human individuals. The table came from immunoSEQ multiplex PCR; TCRdb's copy has only in-frame clones and leaves some out. This sample has 2 million to 2.5 million clones, with less than 95% found just once. Material: naive CD4+ T cells from PBMCs. Documented subset: CD45RA+ positively selected. The receptors come from a man aged 18 to 35 in good health. Some clones in this sample may be carry-over from other donors' samples.

V is TRBV11-2 and J is TRBJ2-5; D unclear. Trimming removed 5 bases at V and 1 base at J, with 11 bases between. The germline V gene encodes CDR1 SGHAT and CDR2 FQNNGV. This CDR3 spans 14 amino acids. As DNA, the CDR3 is TGTGCCAGCAGCCCGTATCGTTCCCAAGAGACCCAGTACTTC. Residues: CASSPYRSQETQYF. Variable domain in full (rest from reference TRBV11-2 and TRBJ2-5): EAGVAQSPRYKIIEKRQSVAFWCNPISGHATLYWYQQILGQGPKLLIQFQNNGVVDDSQLPKDRFSAERLKGVDSTLKIQPAKLEDSAVYLCASSPYRSQETQYFGPGTRLLVL.

This chain links TRBV19 with TRBJ2-2; 10 nucleotides match TRBD2. CDR3 length: 16 residues. Germline V CDR1 and CDR2: LNHDA, SQIVND (reference sequence). V lost 4 bases to trimming and J lost 4 bases; unmatched junction nucleotides: 6. The CDR3 is CASSTPGLASTGELFF. CDR3 nucleotides: TGTGCCAGTAGTACCCCGGGACTAGCGAGCACCGGGGAGCTGTTTTTT.

The V call is TRBV5-1, the J call TRBJ2-5, with a weak D call TRBD1 (6 bases). The V gene lost 0 bases and the J gene lost 4 bases, with 13 bases spanning the gap. The V gene's germline CDR1 is SGHRS and CDR2 YFSETQ. The CDR3 totals 15 residues. In DNA, the CDR3 is TGCGCCAGCAGCTTGGGTACCAGGGGCACAGAGACCCAGTACTTC. As protein: CASSLGTRGTETQYF.

CDR3 DNA sequence: TGTGCCAGCAGGGCGGGGACAGGGATCCACGAGCAGTACTTC. Protein sequence: CASRAGTGIHEQYF. This chain joins TRBV7-2 and TRBJ2-7; 9 nucleotides align to TRBD1. Germline CDR1 and CDR2: SGHTA and FQGNSA. The J segment lost 5 bases and the V segment lost 6 bases, leaving 8 bases of the junction unmatched. This CDR3 contains 14 residues.

The gene calls are TRBV9 and TRBJ1-2; D not resolved. The CDR3 has 14 amino acids. The germline V gene has CDR1 SGDLS and CDR2 YYNGEE. V was trimmed by 0 bases and J by 4 bases, leaving 10 bases between them. DNA of the CDR3: TGTGCCAGCAGCGTAGGGGTCCAGACCTATGGCTACACCTTC. Its translation is CASSVGVQTYGYTF.

This chain connects TRBV4-3 to TRBJ1-4; D call uncertain. V shed 1 base and J shed 5 bases, with 8 bases lying between them. From germline, CDR1 is LGHNA and CDR2 YSLEER. This CDR3 has 14 residues. The CDR3 sequence is CASSQGRPNEKLFF. CDR3 nucleotide sequence: TGCGCCAGCAGCCAAGGCCGACCGAATGAAAAACTGTTTTTT.

The gene calls are TRBV14 and TRBJ2-2, with 7 positions matching TRBD2. Germline-derived CDR1 and CDR2 are SGHDN and FVKESK. The CDR3 consists of 15 residues. V lost 2 bases to trimming and J lost 7 bases; unmatched junction nucleotides: 7. The CDR3 region has the DNA TGTGCCAGCAGCCAAAACTTGGCGGGGGTCGGGGAGCTGTTTTTT. Residues: CASSQNLAGVGELFF. The variable domain in full, completed from reference TRBV14 and TRBJ2-2, reads EAGVTQFPSHSVIEKGQTVTLRCDPISGHDNLYWYRRVMGKEIKFLLHFVKESKQDESGMPNNRFLAERTGGTYSTLKVQPAELEDSGVYFCASSQNLAGVGELFFGEGSRLTVL.

The gene calls are TRBV5-4 and TRBJ2-1; 7 nucleotides align to TRBD2. CDR1 is SGHNT, CDR2 YYREEE, per germline (reference sequence). CDR3 length: 13 residues. V was clipped by 5 bases and J by 6 bases; unmatched bases: 5. CDR3 DNA: TGTGCCAGCAGTAGCTCGGGAGGCAATGAGCAGTTCTTC. Protein sequence: CASSSSGGNEQFF.

The chain carries TRBV27 and TRBJ1-3, with D unclear. Germline values: CDR1 MNHEY, CDR2 SMNVEV (reference sequence). CDR3 length equals 16 residues. Trimming cost V 4 bases and J 0 bases, with 13 bases left between them. CDR3: CASSSGRSSSGNTIYF. The CDR3 DNA reads as TGTGCCAGCAGTTCAGGACGGAGCTCCTCTGGAAACACCATATATTTT.

The chain has TRBV6-1 and TRBJ2-7; weak D call: TRBD1 (6 bases). Germline lookup yields CDR1 MNHNS and CDR2 SASEGT. V lost 3 bases and J lost 5, with 11 bases in between. The CDR3 runs 13 residues. The CDR3 sequence: CASSDHRDHEQYF. CDR3 bases: TGTGCCAGCAGTGATCACAGGGATCACGAGCAGTACTTC.

This sequence joins TRBV29-1 and TRBJ2-1, with 16 bases identical to TRBD2. Germline trimming cut 6 bases from V and 3 bases from J; bases unmatched to any gene: 14. CDR1 and CDR2 (germline): SQVTM, ANQGSEA. This CDR3 spans 19 amino acids. For the CDR3, the DNA is TGCAGCGTGACGGGACTAGCGGGAGGGCCGTCTGGGCTCTACAATGAGCAGTTCTTC. Protein product: CSVTGLAGGPSGLYNEQFF.

As to this clone: The same CDR3 is also encoded by other DNA sequences in this sample. CDR3 in amino acids: CASRDRGRTDTQYF. The CDR3 DNA sequence: TGTGCCAGTAGAGACAGGGGGCGGACAGATACGCAGTATTTT. The rearrangement uses TRBV19 and TRBJ2-3, with TRBD1 matching over 10 bases. The V gene's germline CDR1 is LNHDA and CDR2 SQIVND (reference sequence). This CDR3 spans 14 amino acids. J gave up 3 bases and V 6 bases, and 3 bases lay outside the gene matches.

V usage is TRBV6-5 and J usage is TRBJ2-1; 12 positions agree with TRBD2. With V trimmed by 7 bases and J by 9 bases, 7 bases remained unmatched. Germline-derived CDR1 and CDR2 are MNHEY and SVGAGI. This CDR3 has 14 residues. CDR3 sequence (DNA): TGTGCCAGCATTCCTAGCGGGAGGGTCGGTGAGCAGTTCTTC. Encoded protein: CASIPSGRVGEQFF.

The rearrangement links TRBV29-1 to TRBJ2-7; 7 nucleotides match TRBD1. Germline CDR1 reads SQVTM; CDR2 reads ANQGSEA. Trimming removed 7 bases from V and 2 bases from J; junction bases left unmatched: 5. The CDR3 contains 12 residues. CDR3 in amino acids: CSANDRAYEQYF. The CDR3 region has the DNA TGCAGCGCTAACGACAGGGCCTACGAGCAGTACTTC.

The chain has TRBV5-8 and TRBJ2-1, with 7 nucleotides matching TRBD1. This CDR3 comprises 16 residues. Germline loops: CDR1 SGHTS, CDR2 YDEGEE. With V trimmed by 5 bases and J by 10 bases, 18 bases remained unmatched. The DNA for the CDR3 is TGTGCCAGCAGACCAACCGGGACAGAGGTTTATAGGGAGCAGTTCTTC. Amino acid sequence: CASRPTGTEVYREQFF.